This TCR beta chain was documented in a study of blood T cell repertoires in COVID-19. Only a few counts were recorded for this clone. Seattle cases were enrolled at active infection and followed longitudinally. Clones were read by immunoSEQ multiplex PCR, and TCRdb kept only the in-frame ones, dropping some. The table has around 18,000 clones, around 77% seen once. Germline V gene lookup returns CDR1 ENHRY and CDR2 SYGVKD. The ends lost 0 bases at V and 3 bases at J; junction bases unmatched: 2. The CDR3 loop spans 15 amino acids. The receptor's source is a man aged 70 or older with COVID-19, enrolled during active disease. This chain joins TRBV10-3 and TRBJ1-5, with 7 bases identical to TRBD1. Input material: peripheral blood. The CDR3 here is CAISESTGANQPQHF. The CDR3 region has the DNA TGTGCCATCAGTGAGTCTACAGGGGCCAATCAGCCCCAGCATTTT.